This T cell receptor beta chain appears in the sequencing data of a study of cytomegalovirus exposure and HLA in healthy donors. As regards this clone: The antigen is undetermined.

Study-wide points: An analysis done earlier found most TCR beta V segments productive about 87% or about 30% of the time. Among the CMV-associated chains, a few were confirmed in vitro as specific for CMV antigens.

Both 60 Vbeta primers and 13 Jbeta primers went into the PCR. The table came from immunoSEQ multiplex PCR; TCRdb's copy has only in-frame clones and leaves some out. This repertoire shows 60,000 to 75,000 clones, about two thirds found once; its top ten account for 9% to 14%. Germline V CDR1 and CDR2: SGHNT, YYREEE (reference sequence). J was trimmed by 3 bases and V by 2 bases; bases with no gene match: 5. The CDR3 has 15 residues. The sample comprised PBMCs. This receptor was obtained from a woman between 40 and 50 years old in good health and CMV-seropositive. V and J are TRBV5-4 and TRBJ2-3; 8 bases fit TRBD2. CDR3 DNA: TGTGCCAGCAGCTTACTCGGGGGGGGGACAGATACGCAGTATTTT. Its protein is CASSLLGGGTDTQYF.